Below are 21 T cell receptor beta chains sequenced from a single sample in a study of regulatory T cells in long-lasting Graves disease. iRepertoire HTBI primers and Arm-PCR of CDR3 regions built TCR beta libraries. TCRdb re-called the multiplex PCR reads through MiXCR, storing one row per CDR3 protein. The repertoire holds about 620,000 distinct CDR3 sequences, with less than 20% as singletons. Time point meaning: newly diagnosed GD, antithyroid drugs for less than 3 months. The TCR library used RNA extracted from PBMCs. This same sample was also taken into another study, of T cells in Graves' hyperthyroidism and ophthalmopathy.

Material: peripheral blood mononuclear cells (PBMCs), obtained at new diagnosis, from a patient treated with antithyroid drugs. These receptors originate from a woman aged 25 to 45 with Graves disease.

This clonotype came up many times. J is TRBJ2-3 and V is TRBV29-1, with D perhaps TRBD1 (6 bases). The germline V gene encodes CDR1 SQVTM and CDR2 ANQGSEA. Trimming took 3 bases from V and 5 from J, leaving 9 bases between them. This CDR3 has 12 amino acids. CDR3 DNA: TGCAGCGTTGACAGGGGAAGAGATACGCAGTATTTT. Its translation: CSVDRGRDTQYF.

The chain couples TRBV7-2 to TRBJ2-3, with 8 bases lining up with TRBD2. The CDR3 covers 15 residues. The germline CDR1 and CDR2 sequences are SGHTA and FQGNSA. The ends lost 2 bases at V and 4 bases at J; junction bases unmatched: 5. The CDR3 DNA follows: TGTGCCAGCAGCTTATTTACGGGAGGGGCAGATACGCAGTATTTT. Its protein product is CASSLFTGGADTQYF.

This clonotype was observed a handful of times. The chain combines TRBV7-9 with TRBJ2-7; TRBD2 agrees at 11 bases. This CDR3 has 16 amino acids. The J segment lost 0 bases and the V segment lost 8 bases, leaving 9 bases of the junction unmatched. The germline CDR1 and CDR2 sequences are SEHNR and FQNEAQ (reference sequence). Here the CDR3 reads CASEKNSGGDSYEQYF. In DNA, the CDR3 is TGTGCCAGCGAGAAGAATAGCGGGGGGGACTCCTACGAGCAGTACTTC.

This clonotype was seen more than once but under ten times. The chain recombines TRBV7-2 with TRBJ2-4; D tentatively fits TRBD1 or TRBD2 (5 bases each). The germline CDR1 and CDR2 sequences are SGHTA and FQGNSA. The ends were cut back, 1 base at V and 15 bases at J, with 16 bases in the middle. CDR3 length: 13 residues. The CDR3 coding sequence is TGTGCCAGCAGCTTAGGGGGGTCAGGGTTTCTGTACTTC. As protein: CASSLGGSGFLYF.

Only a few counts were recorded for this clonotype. The CDR3 DNA is TGTGCCAGCAGTTATTGGACTAGCGGGAGGAATGAGCAGTTCTTC. As protein: CASSYWTSGRNEQFF. This chain links TRBV5-4 with TRBJ2-1; TRBD2 aligns across 14 bases. The CDR3 loop spans 15 amino acids. Germline CDR1 and CDR2: SGHNT and YYREEE (reference sequence). Unmatched junction bases numbered 5, after V lost 5 bases and J lost 7 bases. Variable domain in full (rest from reference TRBV5-4 and TRBJ2-1): ETGVTQSPTHLIKTRGQQVTLRCSSQSGHNTVSWYQQALGQGPQFIFQYYREEENGRGNFPPRFSGLQFPNYSSELNVNALELDDSALYLCASSYWTSGRNEQFFGPGTRLTVL.

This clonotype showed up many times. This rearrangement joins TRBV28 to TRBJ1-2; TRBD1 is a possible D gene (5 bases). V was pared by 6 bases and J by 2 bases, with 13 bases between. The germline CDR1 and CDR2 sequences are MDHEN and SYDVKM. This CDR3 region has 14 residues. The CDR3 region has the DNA TGTGCCAGCAGACCGGGACGGGAGAACTATGGCTACACCTTC. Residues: CASRPGRENYGYTF.

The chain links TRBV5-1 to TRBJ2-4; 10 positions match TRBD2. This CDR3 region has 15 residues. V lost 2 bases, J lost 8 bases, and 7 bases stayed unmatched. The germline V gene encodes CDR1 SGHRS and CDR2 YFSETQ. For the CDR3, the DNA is TGCGCCAGCAGCTTACAGGCTAGCGGGAGAGACATTCAGTACTTC. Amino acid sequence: CASSLQASGRDIQYF.

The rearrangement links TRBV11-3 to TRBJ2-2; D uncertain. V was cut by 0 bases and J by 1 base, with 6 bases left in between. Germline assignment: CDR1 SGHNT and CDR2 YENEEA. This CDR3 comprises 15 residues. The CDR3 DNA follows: TGTGCCAGCAGCTTAGAGTTCAAGAACACCGGGGAGCTGTTTTTT. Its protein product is CASSLEFKNTGELFF.

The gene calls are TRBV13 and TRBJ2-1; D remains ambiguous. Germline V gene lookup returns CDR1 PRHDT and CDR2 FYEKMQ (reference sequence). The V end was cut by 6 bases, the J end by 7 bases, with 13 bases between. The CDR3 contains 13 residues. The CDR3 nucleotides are TGTGCCAGCAGACCGAATGGATTAAATGAGCAGTTCTTC. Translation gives CASRPNGLNEQFF.

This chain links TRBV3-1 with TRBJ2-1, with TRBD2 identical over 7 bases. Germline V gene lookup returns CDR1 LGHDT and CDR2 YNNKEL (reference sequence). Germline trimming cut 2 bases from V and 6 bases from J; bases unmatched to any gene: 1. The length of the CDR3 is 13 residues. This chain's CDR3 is CASSQLAVNEQFF. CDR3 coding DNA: TGTGCCAGCAGCCAACTAGCGGTCAATGAGCAGTTCTTC.

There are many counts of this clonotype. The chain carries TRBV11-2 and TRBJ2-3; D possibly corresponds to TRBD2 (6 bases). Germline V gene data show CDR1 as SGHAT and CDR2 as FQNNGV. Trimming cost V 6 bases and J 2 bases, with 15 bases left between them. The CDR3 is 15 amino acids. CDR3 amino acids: CASSPPGTATDTQYF. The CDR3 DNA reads TGTGCCAGCAGTCCACCGGGGACTGCCACAGATACGCAGTATTTT.

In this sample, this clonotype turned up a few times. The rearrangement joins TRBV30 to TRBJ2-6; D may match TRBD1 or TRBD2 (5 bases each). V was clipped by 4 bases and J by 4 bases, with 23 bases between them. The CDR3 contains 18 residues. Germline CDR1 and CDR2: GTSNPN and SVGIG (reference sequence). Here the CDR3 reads CAWTQIGDPRYGANVLTF. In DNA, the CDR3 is TGTGCCTGGACCCAAATCGGGGACCCACGCTACGGGGCCAACGTCCTGACTTTC.

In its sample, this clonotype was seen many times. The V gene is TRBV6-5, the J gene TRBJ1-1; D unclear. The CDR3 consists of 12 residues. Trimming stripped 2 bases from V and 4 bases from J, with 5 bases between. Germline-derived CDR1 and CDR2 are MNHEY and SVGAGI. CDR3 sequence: CASSYGSTEAFF. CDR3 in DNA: TGTGCCAGCAGTTACGGGAGCACTGAAGCTTTCTTT.

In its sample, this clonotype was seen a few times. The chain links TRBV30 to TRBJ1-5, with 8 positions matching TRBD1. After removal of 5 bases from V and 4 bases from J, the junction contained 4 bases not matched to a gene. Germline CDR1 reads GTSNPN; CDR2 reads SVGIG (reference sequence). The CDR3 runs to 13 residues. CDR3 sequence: CAWDRGTNQPQHF. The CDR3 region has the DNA TGTGCCTGGGACAGGGGAACAAATCAGCCCCAGCATTTT.

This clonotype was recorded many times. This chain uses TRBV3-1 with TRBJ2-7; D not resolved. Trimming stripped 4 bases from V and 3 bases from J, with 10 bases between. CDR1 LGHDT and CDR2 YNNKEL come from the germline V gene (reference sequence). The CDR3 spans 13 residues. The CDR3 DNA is TGTGCCAGCAGCCCCACCTCCCTCTACGAGCAGTACTTC. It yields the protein CASSPTSLYEQYF.

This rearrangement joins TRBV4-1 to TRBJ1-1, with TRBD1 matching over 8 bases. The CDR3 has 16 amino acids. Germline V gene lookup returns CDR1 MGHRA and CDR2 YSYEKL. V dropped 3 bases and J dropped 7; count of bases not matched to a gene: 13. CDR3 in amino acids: CASSHDSGQGGSEAFF. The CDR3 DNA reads TGCGCCAGCAGCCACGATTCCGGACAGGGAGGTAGTGAAGCTTTCTTT.

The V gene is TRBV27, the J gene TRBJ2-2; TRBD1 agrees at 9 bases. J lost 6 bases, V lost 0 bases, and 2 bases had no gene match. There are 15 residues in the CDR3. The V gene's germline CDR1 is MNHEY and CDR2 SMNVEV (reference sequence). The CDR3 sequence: CASSLSWTGAGELFF. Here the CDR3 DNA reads TGTGCCAGCAGTTTATCGTGGACAGGGGCCGGGGAGCTGTTTTTT.

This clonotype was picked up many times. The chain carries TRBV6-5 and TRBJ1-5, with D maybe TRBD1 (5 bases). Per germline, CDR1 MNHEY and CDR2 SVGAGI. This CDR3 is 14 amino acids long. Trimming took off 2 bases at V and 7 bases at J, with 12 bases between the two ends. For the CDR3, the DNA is TGTGCCAGCAGTTACGGAGGGGCCGGGCAGCCCCAGCATTTT. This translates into CASSYGGAGQPQHF.

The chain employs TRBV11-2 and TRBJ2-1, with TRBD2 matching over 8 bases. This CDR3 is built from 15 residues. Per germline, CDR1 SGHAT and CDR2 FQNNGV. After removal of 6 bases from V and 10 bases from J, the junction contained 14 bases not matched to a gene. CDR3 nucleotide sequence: TGTGCCAGCAGACCCGGTAGCGGGATCATTTACGAGCAGTTCTTC. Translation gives CASRPGSGIIYEQFF.

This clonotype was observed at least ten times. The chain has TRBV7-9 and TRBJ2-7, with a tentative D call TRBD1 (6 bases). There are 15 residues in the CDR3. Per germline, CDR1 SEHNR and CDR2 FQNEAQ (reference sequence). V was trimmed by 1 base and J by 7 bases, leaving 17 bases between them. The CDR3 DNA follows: TGTGCCAGCAGCTTAGGGCAGGGGATCCCTAGGGAGCAGTACTTC. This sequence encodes CASSLGQGIPREQYF. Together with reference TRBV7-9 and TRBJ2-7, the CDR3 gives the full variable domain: DTGVSQNPRHKITKRGQNVTFRCDPISEHNRLYWYRQTLGQGPEFLTYFQNEAQLEKSRLLSDRFSAERPKGSFSTLEIQRTEQGDSAMYLCASSLGQGIPREQYFGPGTRLTVT.

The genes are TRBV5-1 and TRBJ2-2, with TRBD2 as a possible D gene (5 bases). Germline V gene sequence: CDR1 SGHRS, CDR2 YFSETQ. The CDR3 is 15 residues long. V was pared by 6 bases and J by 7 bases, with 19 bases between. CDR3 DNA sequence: TGCGCCAGCAACGATCCGGCGCGGGTCGGCGGGGAGCTGTTTTTT. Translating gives CASNDPARVGGELFF.